This TCR beta chain derives from a study of cytomegalovirus exposure and HLA in healthy donors. Both 60 Vbeta primers and 13 Jbeta primers went into the PCR. The table came from immunoSEQ multiplex PCR; TCRdb's copy has only in-frame clones and leaves some out. The sample features 75,000 to 95,000 clones, with approximately 1.5% in its top ten. CDR3 size: 17 residues. The V end lost 0 bases, the J end lost 3 bases, and 17 bases lay between the germline ends. From germline, CDR1 is LGHNA and CDR2 YSLEER. The sequence derives from a woman aged 55-75 years in good health and CMV-seronegative. The material sequenced was PBMCs. The rearrangement uses TRBV4-3 and TRBJ1-1, with D possibly matching TRBD1 (5 bases). CDR3 DNA: TGCGCCAGCAGCCAAGATTCTTTCCCCCGGGGGGACACTGAAGCTTTCTTT. Translation: CASSQDSFPRGDTEAFF.